The 7 T cell receptor beta chains in this list originate from one sample, sequenced in a study of siplizumab effects on memory and regulatory T cells. Data came from immunoSEQ multiplex PCR; TCRdb stores just in-frame clones and leaves some out. The profile shows about 100,000 clones, more than 90% of them singletons. Sample: CD4+ T cells sorted from blood. The receptors derive from a human donor in good health.

The chain is built from TRBV4-1 and TRBJ2-5; D uncertain. CDR1 and CDR2 from the germline V gene are MGHRA and YSYEKL. The CDR3 has 14 amino acids. Trimming pared 0 bases from V and 5 bases from J, leaving 10 bases between. This CDR3 is CASSQDEARETQYF. In DNA, the CDR3 is TGCGCCAGCAGCCAAGATGAAGCCCGGGAGACCCAGTACTTC.

This clone was counted a few times. The chain is built from TRBV20-1 and TRBJ1-1; no reliable D call. The CDR3 is made up of 11 amino acids. Germline V CDR1 and CDR2: DFQATT, SNEGSKA (reference sequence). The V end was cut by 6 bases, the J end by 3 bases, with 8 bases between. CDR3: CSASMDTEAFF. The CDR3 bases are TGCAGTGCCAGTATGGACACTGAAGCTTTCTTT.

This chain links TRBV5-1 with TRBJ2-3; the match to TRBD2 covers 7 bases. V shed 0 bases and J 4 bases; nucleotides not matched to a gene: 5. Germline-derived CDR1 and CDR2 are SGHRS and YFSETQ. This CDR3 spans 15 amino acids. Here the CDR3 reads CASSLEVGGADTQYF. The CDR3, as DNA: TGCGCCAGCAGCTTGGAGGTTGGGGGGGCAGATACGCAGTATTTT.

This clone has just one count. This rearrangement joins TRBV7-3 to TRBJ1-3; D ambiguous. The CDR3 consists of 15 residues. V was clipped by 2 bases and J by 2 bases, with 10 bases between them. The germline V gene has CDR1 SGHTA and CDR2 FQGTGA. The CDR3 DNA sequence: TGTGCCAGCAGCTTATCCTCGGATCCTGGAAACACCATATATTTT. This gives the protein CASSLSSDPGNTIYF.

The chain has TRBV7-6 and TRBJ2-2; TRBD2 matches 8 bases. This CDR3 spans 16 amino acids. Germline trimming cut 5 bases from V and 0 bases from J; bases unmatched to any gene: 5. Germline V gene data show CDR1 as SGHVS and CDR2 as FNYEAQ. CDR3 residues: CASSELADANTGELFF. The CDR3 DNA sequence: TGTGCCAGCAGCGAACTAGCGGACGCGAACACCGGGGAGCTGTTTTTT.

This chain links TRBV11-2 with TRBJ2-2, with D perhaps matching TRBD1 (5 bases). This CDR3 has 18 residues. Trimming took 8 bases from V and 4 from J, leaving 26 bases between them. CDR1 and CDR2 from the germline V gene are SGHAT and FQNNGV. CDR3 sequence reads: CASLSYPLGQSPTGELFF. CDR3 DNA sequence: TGTGCCAGCCTCTCTTACCCACTGGGGCAGTCTCCCACCGGGGAGCTGTTTTTT.

The V call is TRBV27, the J call TRBJ1-2; D might be TRBD1 (5 bases). V dropped 4 bases and J dropped 8 bases, with 14 bases sitting between them. The CDR3 loop spans 13 amino acids. Germline V gene sequence: CDR1 MNHEY, CDR2 SMNVEV (reference sequence). The CDR3 sequence: CASSSNQGLGYTF. The CDR3 bases are TGTGCCAGCAGTTCAAATCAGGGTTTGGGCTACACCTTC.